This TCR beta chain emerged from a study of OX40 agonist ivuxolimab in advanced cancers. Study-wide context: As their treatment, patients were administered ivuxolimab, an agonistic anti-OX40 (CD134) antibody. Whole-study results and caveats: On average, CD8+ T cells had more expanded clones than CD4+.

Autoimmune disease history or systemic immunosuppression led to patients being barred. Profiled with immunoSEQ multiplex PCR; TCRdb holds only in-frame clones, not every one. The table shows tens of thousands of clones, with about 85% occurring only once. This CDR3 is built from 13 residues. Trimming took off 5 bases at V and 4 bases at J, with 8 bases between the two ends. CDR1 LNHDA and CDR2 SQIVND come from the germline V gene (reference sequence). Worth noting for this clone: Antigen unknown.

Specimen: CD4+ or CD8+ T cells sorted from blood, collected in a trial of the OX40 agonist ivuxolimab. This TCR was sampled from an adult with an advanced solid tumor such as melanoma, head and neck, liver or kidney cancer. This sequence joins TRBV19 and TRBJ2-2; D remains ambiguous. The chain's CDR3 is CASSSPGTGELFF. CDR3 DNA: TGTGCCAGTAGTTCCCCCGGCACCGGGGAGCTGTTTTTT. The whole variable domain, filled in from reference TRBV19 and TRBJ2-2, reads DGGITQSPKYLFRKEGQNVTLSCEQNLNHDAMYWYRQDPGQGLRLIYYSQIVNDFQKGDIAEGYSVSREKKESFPLTVTSAQKNPTAFYLCASSSPGTGELFFGEGSRLTVL.